The rows below give T cell receptor beta chains drawn from one sample of a study of blood T cell repertoires in COVID-19. This table comes from immunoSEQ multiplex PCR, and its TCRdb copy is limited to in-frame clones, with some not included. The data show fewer than 450,000 clones, about 88% seen once. The sequenced sample consisted of PBMCs or T cells enriched from blood (not recorded which). The source is a woman between 18 and 29 years old who had recovered from COVID-19. Each CDR3 is given with its conserved first and last residue. D genes are given only for firm matches. Size is omitted from some rows. Given values are once, few, many or a class for expanded clones.

v_call	d_call	j_call	clone_size	cdr3_nt	cdr3_aa
TRBV10-3	TRBD2	TRBJ2-1	-	TGTGCCATCGGGGATCAGACTAGCGGGGGAGTCTACAATGAGCAGTTCTTC	CAIGDQTSGGVYNEQFF
TRBV6-2/TRBV6-3	-	TRBJ2-1	-	TGTGCCAGCAGTTTAGAAAATTACAATGAGCAGTTCTTC	CASSLENYNEQFF
TRBV20-1	TRBD2	TRBJ2-7	-	TGCAGTGCTAGTCCTGGGACTAGCGGGTTGGTTTACGAGCAGTACTTC	CSASPGTSGLVYEQYF
TRBV11-2	-	TRBJ2-7	-	TGTGCCAGCAGCTTAGAAGTAGGGCCGCGGGACGAGCAGTACTTC	CASSLEVGPRDEQYF
TRBV7-2	TRBD1	TRBJ1-3	-	TGTGCCAGCAGCTACGGGACAGTCTCTGGAAACACCACATATTTT	CASSYGTVSGNTTYF
TRBV6-5	-	TRBJ2-2	-	TGTGCCAGCAGGTATCAGGGGCTGACCGGGGAGCTGTTTTTT	CASRYQGLTGELFF
TRBV11-2	TRBD2	TRBJ2-5	-	TGTGCCAGCAGCTCCGGGCGCGGGAGGGCGGAGACCCAGTACTTC	CASSSGRGRAETQYF
TRBV18	TRBD1	TRBJ2-7	-	TGTGCCAGCTCACCTGGTCCTGGACAGGCCTACGAGCAGTACTTC	CASSPGPGQAYEQYF
TRBV5-1	TRBD1	TRBJ1-4	-	TGCGCCAGCAGCGTACAGGGGGCAACTAATGAAAAACTGTTTTTT	CASSVQGATNEKLFF
TRBV6-2/TRBV6-3	TRBD1	TRBJ1-1	-	TGTGCCAGCAGTTACACCGGGACAGTCGAAGCTTTCTTT	CASSYTGTVEAFF
TRBV27	-	TRBJ2-3	-	TGTGCCAGCAGTTTAATGGCTAGTCGAGATACGCAGTATTTT	CASSLMASRDTQYF
TRBV5-1	-	TRBJ1-5	-	TGCGCCAGCAGCTTGGGGAGCCATAGCAATCAGCCCCAGCATTTT	CASSLGSHSNQPQHF
TRBV4-1	-	TRBJ2-2	-	TGCGCCAGCAGCCAAGCAAGGCAGGGAATATTCGGGGAGCTGTTTTTT	CASSQARQGIFGELFF
TRBV10-1	-	TRBJ1-1	-	TGCGCCAGCAGTGACGGGAAGACAATGAACACTGAAGCTTTCTTT	CASSDGKTMNTEAFF
TRBV19	-	TRBJ2-3	-	TGTGCCAGTAGTATAGTGGGCAGGGCGGGCACAGATACGCAGTATTTT	CASSIVGRAGTDTQYF
TRBV15	TRBD2	TRBJ2-1	-	TGTGCCACCAGCAGACGGACTAGCGGGGGTATGAGTGAGCAGTTCTTC	CATSRRTSGGMSEQFF
TRBV7-3	TRBD1	TRBJ2-3	-	TGTGCCAGCAGCCTAAGGTCGGGACAGGGGATCACAGATACGCAGTATTTT	CASSLRSGQGITDTQYF
TRBV7-9	-	TRBJ1-4	-	TGTGCCAGCAGCTTAGTGGCAGATGAAAAACTGTTTTTT	CASSLVADEKLFF
TRBV11-1	TRBD1	TRBJ1-1	-	TGTGCCAGCAGCCCCCAGGGGGCGGTCACTGAAGCTTTCTTT	CASSPQGAVTEAFF
TRBV29-1	TRBD1	TRBJ2-3	few	TGCAGCGTGGACCCCGACAGGGGAGATACGCAGTATTTT	CSVDPDRGDTQYF
TRBV29-1	TRBD1	TRBJ1-1	once	TGCAGCGCAGACAGGGAGAACACTGAAGCTTTCTTT	CSADRENTEAFF
TRBV9	-	TRBJ2-3	-	TGTGCCAGCAGCGTAGGGGGGCTTGGCACAGATACGCAGTATTTT	CASSVGGLGTDTQYF
TRBV7-2	-	TRBJ2-2	-	TGTGCCAGCAGGAAGGGGGCCGGGGAGCTGTTTTTT	CASRKGAGELFF
TRBV3-1/TRBV3-2	TRBD2	TRBJ2-1	-	TGTGCCAGCAGCCAAGACCACCTGCGACTAGCTGTGGGGGATGAGCAGTTCTTC	CASSQDHLRLAVGDEQFF
TRBV5-1	TRBD1	TRBJ1-4	-	TGCGCCAGCAGCCCGGGACAGGGAACAGGAGGACTGTTTTTT	CASSPGQGTGGLFF
TRBV20-1	TRBD1	TRBJ1-5	-	TGCAGTGCTAGTCGTCAGGGGGGACAGCCCCAGCATTTT	CSASRQGGQPQHF
TRBV6-4	TRBD1	TRBJ2-1	-	TGTGCCAGCAGTGATGAAGGGGGCTCCTCCAATGAGCAGTTCTTC	CASSDEGGSSNEQFF
TRBV28	-	TRBJ2-5	-	TGTGCCAGCAGAAGAGCCGGGACTTCTATAGGGGAGACCCAGTACTTC	CASRRAGTSIGETQYF
TRBV19	-	TRBJ1-2	-	TGTGCCAGTCGTTGGAGCAACTATGGCTACACCTTC	CASRWSNYGYTF
TRBV9	-	TRBJ1-1	-	TGTGCCAGCAGCGTAGAACTGATGAACACTGAAGCTTTCTTT	CASSVELMNTEAFF
TRBV5-1	-	TRBJ2-3	few	TGCGCCAGCAGCAGCGGACTTCTCTCTAGCAGTACAGATACGCAGTATTTT	CASSSGLLSSSTDTQYF
TRBV10-3	TRBD1	TRBJ1-6	-	TGTGCCATCAACTCGGCCGCGGGGGACAGGGATAATTCACCCCTCCACTTT	CAINSAAGDRDNSPLHF
TRBV7-3	-	TRBJ1-1	once	TGTGCCAGCAGCTTAACGGGTTCCGGGGAAGCTTTCTTT	CASSLTGSGEAFF
TRBV19	TRBD1	TRBJ1-5	-	TGTGCCACCAGTACCCGTCCGGGACAGGGGGCCATGCAGCCCCAGCATTTT	CATSTRPGQGAMQPQHF
TRBV6-4	TRBD2	TRBJ2-3	-	TGTGCCAGCAGTGACACCGGACTAGCGGGGGAAGATACGCAGTATTTT	CASSDTGLAGEDTQYF
TRBV27	-	TRBJ1-1	-	TGTGCCAGCAGTTTTTTACAGGGGAACACTGAAGCTTTCTTT	CASSFLQGNTEAFF
TRBV19	-	TRBJ1-5	-	TGTGCCAGTAGTATAGACAGGGGTCCAGGTCAGCCCCAGCATTTT	CASSIDRGPGQPQHF
TRBV5-1	-	TRBJ1-5	-	TGCGCCAGCAGCCCCATTTCAGATCAGCCCCAGCATTTT	CASSPISDQPQHF
TRBV6-5	TRBD1	TRBJ1-1	-	TGTGCCAGCAGTTACTCCATGGCAGGGGGGCGACCTGAAGCTTTCTTT	CASSYSMAGGRPEAFF
TRBV18	-	TRBJ1-5	-	TGTGCCAGCTCAACATCGACCGGGAGCAATCAGCCCCAGCATTTT	CASSTSTGSNQPQHF
TRBV11-2	-	TRBJ1-1	once	TGTGCCAGCAGCCCGCTGGTGACTGCGAACACTGAAGCTTTCTTT	CASSPLVTANTEAFF
TRBV20-1	-	TRBJ2-2	-	TGCAGTGCTAGTGAATACGGGACGAACACCGGGGAGCTGTTTTTT	CSASEYGTNTGELFF
TRBV24-1	TRBD2	TRBJ2-2	-	TGTGCCACCAGTGATTATACCGGGACTAGCAAGGCCGGGGAGCTGTTTTTT	CATSDYTGTSKAGELFF
TRBV18	-	TRBJ2-2	few	TGTGCCAGCTCACCATCGGGGGGCCAATCGAACACCGGGGAGCTGTTTTTT	CASSPSGGQSNTGELFF
TRBV19	-	TRBJ1-5	-	TGTGCCAGTAGTTGGACAGCAGGTTCGAATCAGCCCCAGCATTTT	CASSWTAGSNQPQHF
TRBV27	TRBD1	TRBJ2-5	-	TGTGCCAGCAGTTCTTACGTGGACAGGGTACAAGAGACCCAGTACTTC	CASSSYVDRVQETQYF
TRBV30	-	TRBJ1-3	-	TGTGCCTGGAGTGTACTGGGAAACACCATATATTTT	CAWSVLGNTIYF
TRBV5-1	-	TRBJ2-4	once	TGCGCCAGCAGCTTGGAGGGACAACTAGCCAAAAACATTCAGTACTTC	CASSLEGQLAKNIQYF
TRBV10-3	-	TRBJ2-7	-	TGTGCCATCAGTGAATCCACCGGGAAGGTCGAGCAGTACTTC	CAISESTGKVEQYF
TRBV5-1	-	TRBJ1-5	-	TGCGCCAGCACCCTGGAGGGCAATCAGCCCCAGCATTTT	CASTLEGNQPQHF
TRBV6-1	-	TRBJ1-2	-	TGTGCCAGCAGTGAGAGACAGCCTATTTTATTTAACTATGGCTACACCTTC	CASSERQPILFNYGYTF
TRBV20-1	-	TRBJ2-1	-	TGCAGTAATTCGGTTCTCAATGAGCAGTTCTTC	CSNSVLNEQFF
TRBV4-1	-	TRBJ2-1	-	TGCGCCAGCAGCCAAGAGAGGCCCTACAATGAGCAGTTCTTC	CASSQERPYNEQFF
TRBV6-5	TRBD1	TRBJ1-1	-	TGTGCCAGCAGTTGGGGACAGGGGTGGACTGAAGCTTTCTTT	CASSWGQGWTEAFF
TRBV9	-	TRBJ2-7	-	TGTGCCAGCAGCCTCAGGGGGGCCCACGAGCAGTACTTC	CASSLRGAHEQYF
TRBV10-1	TRBD1	TRBJ2-3	-	TGCGCCAGCAGTGAGAGTTCGCGAGGGGGCGGGGATACGCAGTATTTT	CASSESSRGGGDTQYF
TRBV14	TRBD1	TRBJ1-4	-	TGTGCCAGCATCGCCTGGCAGGGACAGGGGGACAAATTTGAAAAACTGTTTTTT	CASIAWQGQGDKFEKLFF
TRBV19	TRBD2	TRBJ2-1	once	TGTGCCAGTAGTGCCCCGGGACTAGCGACGTACAATGAGCAGTTCTTC	CASSAPGLATYNEQFF
TRBV6-5	-	TRBJ1-1	-	TGTGCCACCCTATGGGGGGTAGACACTGAAGCTTTCTTT	CATLWGVDTEAFF
TRBV9	TRBD2	TRBJ2-1	-	TGTGCCAGCAGCGTCGCTAGCGGGGGGCTAAGCTCCTACAATGAGCAGTTCTTC	CASSVASGGLSSYNEQFF